These 15 T cell receptor beta chains share one sample of origin, sequenced in a study of blood T cell repertoires in COVID-19. Assay: immunoSEQ multiplex PCR; the TCRdb copy retains only in-frame clones and omits some. The sample consists of 60,000 or so clones, around 90% of them appearing once. The sequencing sample was made of peripheral blood. The receptors were sampled from a human donor with active COVID-19. The donor label of this sample is uncertain.

J is TRBJ2-5 and V is TRBV5-1; D may be TRBD2 (6 bases). Deletions cut 6 bases from V and 1 base from J, with 10 bases between. This CDR3 contains 13 residues. Germline CDR1 reads SGHRS; CDR2 reads YFSETQ. CDR3 protein: CASTGTLQETQYF. The DNA of the CDR3 is TGCGCCAGCACCGGGACTCTCCAAGAGACCCAGTACTTC.

The chain recombines TRBV28 with TRBJ1-5; weak D call: TRBD1 (5 bases). The CDR3 runs 14 residues. Trimming removed 5 bases at V and 5 bases at J, with 13 bases between. From germline, CDR1 is MDHEN and CDR2 SYDVKM. CDR3 sequence (DNA): TGTGCCAGCAGTGACAGTGCCCCTTATCAGCCCCAGCATTTT. Amino acid sequence: CASSDSAPYQPQHF. The variable domain in full, with the rest retrieved from reference TRBV28 and TRBJ1-5, is DVKVTQSSRYLVKRTGEKVFLECVQDMDHENMFWYRQDPGLGLRLIYFSYDVKMKEKGDIPEGYSVSREKKERFSLILESASTNQTSMYLCASSDSAPYQPQHFGDGTRLSIL.

The table lists this clone with a count of one. The CDR3 sequence: CASSLGLAGGRSDTQYF. The DNA of the CDR3 is TGTGCCAGCAGCTTAGGACTAGCGGGGGGGCGCTCAGATACGCAGTATTTT. The rearrangement joins TRBV7-2 to TRBJ2-3; TRBD2 aligns across 14 bases. The length of the CDR3 is 17 residues. From germline, CDR1 is SGHTA and CDR2 FQGNSA. V lost 1 base, J lost 4 bases, and 4 bases stayed unmatched.

The chain carries TRBV29-1 and TRBJ2-4; a weak D match, TRBD1 (5 bases). Deletions cut 3 bases from V and 7 bases from J, with 16 bases between. Germline V gene sequence: CDR1 SQVTM, CDR2 ANQGSEA. The CDR3 contains 14 residues. CDR3 residues: CSVDIGQGRNIQYF. The CDR3 DNA follows: TGCAGCGTTGATATAGGGCAGGGTAGGAACATTCAGTACTTC.

The J gene is TRBJ2-3, the V gene TRBV7-9; no clear D. The germline V gene has CDR1 SEHNR and CDR2 FQNEAQ (reference sequence). The CDR3 runs to 11 residues. The ends were cut back, 4 bases at V and 6 bases at J, with 5 bases in the middle. In DNA, the CDR3 is TGTGCCAGCAGCTCCGTGGATACGCAGTATTTT. Translating it yields CASSSVDTQYF.

V and J are TRBV7-9 and TRBJ2-3; no clear D gene. CDR3 length: 15 residues. Germline loops: CDR1 SEHNR, CDR2 FQNEAQ (reference sequence). The V and J ends lost 5 bases and 0 bases respectively, with 12 bases between them. The CDR3 nucleotides are TGTGCCAGCAGCCTCGGCGGCGTTAGCACAGATACGCAGTATTTT. Its translation is CASSLGGVSTDTQYF. Full variable domain (missing parts from reference TRBV7-9 and TRBJ2-3): DTGVSQNPRHKITKRGQNVTFRCDPISEHNRLYWYRQTLGQGPEFLTYFQNEAQLEKSRLLSDRFSAERPKGSFSTLEIQRTEQGDSAMYLCASSLGGVSTDTQYFGPGTRLTVL.

The V and J genes are TRBV7-8 and TRBJ2-1; TRBD2 aligns across 8 bases. Germline values: CDR1 SGHVS, CDR2 FQNEAQ. The CDR3 sequence is 15 residues long. V was pared by 2 bases and J by 2 bases, with 2 bases of the junction left unmatched. The CDR3 region is CASSLKAGAYNEQFF. The CDR3 nucleotides read TGTGCCAGCAGCTTAAAAGCGGGGGCCTACAATGAGCAGTTCTTC.

The chain employs TRBV7-9 and TRBJ2-7; D gene ambiguous. The length of the CDR3 is 14 residues. The V end was cut by 2 bases, the J end by 0 bases, with 8 bases between. CDR1 is SEHNR, CDR2 FQNEAQ, per germline (reference sequence). This CDR3 is CASSLSEHSYEQYF. The CDR3 bases are TGTGCCAGCAGCTTATCCGAGCACTCCTACGAGCAGTACTTC.

Remarks on this clone: The junction shows a germline mismatch at one end, possibly a read error. V gene TRBV7-7 combines with J gene TRBJ2-3; no clear D gene. The CDR3 runs to 13 residues. CDR1 and CDR2 (germline): SSHAT, FNYEAQ (reference sequence). Here the CDR3 DNA reads TGTGCTAGCAGCTTAGGGCAGACAGATACGCAGTATTTT. It encodes CASSLGQTDTQYF.

A single count supports this clone. The chain recombines TRBV18 with TRBJ1-1; 11 bases fit TRBD1. CDR3 length: 14 residues. The trim removed 3 bases at V and 7 bases at J, leaving 4 bases unmatched. Germline CDR1 is KGHSH and CDR2 is LQKENI. The CDR3 sequence: CASSPGQGVGEAFF. CDR3 sequence (DNA): TGTGCCAGCTCACCGGGACAGGGGGTTGGTGAAGCTTTCTTT.

V usage is TRBV7-3 and J usage is TRBJ1-6, with 9 bases lining up with TRBD1. The CDR3 is 16 residues long. Germline lookup yields CDR1 SGHTA and CDR2 FQGTGA. The trim removed 5 bases at V and 8 bases at J, leaving 10 bases unmatched. CDR3 DNA: TGTGCCAGCAGCCGCACCGGGACAGGGCCTGATTCACCCCTCCACTTT. Protein: CASSRTGTGPDSPLHF. Full variable domain (missing parts from reference TRBV7-3 and TRBJ1-6): GAGVSQTPSNKVTEKGKYVELRCDPISGHTALYWYRQSLGQGPEFLIYFQGTGAADDSGLPNDRFFAVRPEGSVSTLKIQRTERGDSAVYLCASSRTGTGPDSPLHFGNGTRLTVT.

V gene TRBV18 combines with J gene TRBJ2-3, with D possibly matching TRBD2 (5 bases). V was pared by 4 bases and J by 0 bases, with 11 bases between. Germline V CDR1 and CDR2: KGHSH, LQKENI. CDR3 length equals 15 residues. Here the CDR3 DNA reads TGTGCCAGCTCACAGAGGCTAGCTAGCACAGATACGCAGTATTTT. The encoded protein is CASSQRLASTDTQYF.

This chain joins TRBV27 and TRBJ2-3; 12 positions match TRBD2. The CDR3 is made up of 19 amino acids. The V segment lost 4 bases and the J segment 3 bases; nucleotides outside the gene matches: 14. The germline V gene has CDR1 MNHEY and CDR2 SMNVEV (reference sequence). The CDR3 DNA sequence: TGTGCCAGCAGTTCCCTAGCGGGAGGGCCCTCAGGCGTTACAGATACGCAGTATTTT. It yields the protein CASSSLAGGPSGVTDTQYF.

The sample holds one count of this clone. The chain couples TRBV19 to TRBJ2-3; TRBD1 aligns across 7 bases. The CDR3 is 14 residues long. The junction had 5 bases not matched to a gene; V was cut back by 2 bases and J by 6 bases. Germline V gene sequence: CDR1 LNHDA, CDR2 SQIVND (reference sequence). The CDR3 here is CASSIRQGWDTQYF. The DNA of the CDR3 is TGTGCCAGTAGTATACGACAGGGTTGGGATACGCAGTATTTT.

The CDR3 reads CAWSVGQIGYTF. In nucleotides, the CDR3 is TGTGCCTGGAGTGTAGGACAGATCGGCTACACCTTC. J is TRBJ1-2 and V is TRBV30, with a weak D call TRBD1 (6 bases). There are 12 residues in the CDR3. The germline gives CDR1 GTSNPN, CDR2 SVGIG (reference sequence). Trimming removed 0 bases from V and 8 bases from J, with 10 bases in between.